The 2 T cell receptor beta chains below all came from one sample that was sequenced in a study of T cell repertoires in cytomegalovirus infection. TCRdb processed the reads anew with MiXCR; each CDR3 protein has one entry. The sample carries a few hundred thousand distinct CDR3 sequences, approximately 40% recorded once. For these TCRs, the target antigens are not known. This specimen consisted of cultured PBMCs, obtained from culture after CMV antigen stimulation. Receptors were obtained from a human donor in good health (CMV status not recorded). Some clones in this sample may be carry-over from other donors' samples.

This clonotype was detected only a few times. The chain combines TRBV23-1 with TRBJ2-1, with TRBD2 matching 7 bases. TRBV23-1 counts as an open reading frame of uncertain function. This CDR3 has 18 amino acids. The junction had 12 bases not matched to a gene; V was cut back by 4 bases and J by 0 bases. The CDR3 loop reads CASSLPHGASGSYNEQFF. CDR3 DNA sequence: TGCGCCAGCAGTCTACCTCATGGGGCTAGCGGCTCCTACAATGAGCAGTTCTTC.

Concerning this clonotype: Being one base from a much bigger clone, this may be a read error. The rearrangement uses TRBV12-3 or TRBV12-4 and TRBJ1-4; 7 bases map to TRBD1. The CDR3 totals 14 residues. The V gene end was trimmed by 6 bases and the J gene end by 3 bases; junction bases not matched to a gene: 4. CDR3 coding DNA: TGTGCCAGCAGCCACGACAGGGCTAATGAAAAACTGTTTTTT. Protein product: CASSHDRANEKLFF.